The next 4 T cell receptor beta chains were all read from a single sample in a study of blood T cell repertoires in COVID-19. Clones were read by immunoSEQ multiplex PCR, and TCRdb kept only the in-frame ones, dropping some. The sample has a few hundred thousand clones, about 79% seen once; the top ten hold about 1.4%. Source material: peripheral blood. The receptor set was obtained from a woman aged 35 to 49 who had recovered from COVID-19.

This clone was seen just once. The chain has TRBV10-3 and TRBJ1-2; TRBD1 aligns across 8 bases. Trimming cost V 7 bases and J 8 bases; bases outside gene matches: 9. The CDR3 has 13 residues. Per the germline V gene, CDR1 is ENHRY and CDR2 is SYGVKD. CDR3 in amino acids: CAITPGQGQGYTF. CDR3 sequence (DNA): TGTGCCATCACCCCAGGACAGGGTCAAGGCTACACCTTC.

This sequence joins TRBV5-4 and TRBJ2-4, with TRBD2 matching 12 bases. This CDR3 has 17 amino acids. V lost 3 bases and J lost 3; bases outside the gene matches: 7. Germline lookup yields CDR1 SGHNT and CDR2 YYREEE (reference sequence). CDR3 nucleotide sequence: TGTGCCAGCAGCTCAGGACTAGCGGGGAATGACAAAAACATTCAGTACTTC. Translating gives CASSSGLAGNDKNIQYF.

This sequence joins TRBV2 and TRBJ1-2; TRBD1 agrees at 12 bases. V trimming: 6 bases; J trimming: 2 bases; junction bases outside the gene matches: 10. The germline V gene has CDR1 SNHLY and CDR2 FYNNEI. There are 17 residues in the CDR3. This chain's CDR3 is CASSVPGTGGWNYGYTF. CDR3 nucleotide sequence: TGTGCCAGCAGCGTCCCCGGGACAGGGGGCTGGAACTATGGCTACACCTTC.

This clone was found a few times. The chain links TRBV7-8 to TRBJ2-7; 10 bases line up with TRBD1. The CDR3 contains 15 residues. In germline, CDR1 is SGHVS, CDR2 FQNEAQ. J was trimmed by 3 bases and V by 5 bases; bases with no gene match: 7. CDR3 sequence: CASSPRTGGFYEQYF. The CDR3 bases are TGTGCCAGCAGCCCTCGGACAGGGGGATTCTACGAGCAGTACTTC.